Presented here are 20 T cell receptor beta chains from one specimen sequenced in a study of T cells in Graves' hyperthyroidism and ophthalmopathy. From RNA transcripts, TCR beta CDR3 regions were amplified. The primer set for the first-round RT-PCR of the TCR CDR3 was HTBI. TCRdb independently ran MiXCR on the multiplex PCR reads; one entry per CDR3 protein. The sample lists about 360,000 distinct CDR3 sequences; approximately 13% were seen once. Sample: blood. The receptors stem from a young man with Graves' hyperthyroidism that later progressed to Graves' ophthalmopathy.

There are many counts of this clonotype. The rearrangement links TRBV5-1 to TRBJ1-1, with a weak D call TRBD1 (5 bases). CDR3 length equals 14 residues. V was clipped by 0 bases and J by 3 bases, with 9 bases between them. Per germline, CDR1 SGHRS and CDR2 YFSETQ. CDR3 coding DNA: TGCGCCAGCAGCTTGGGTGGAGGGGACACTGAAGCTTTCTTT. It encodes CASSLGGGDTEAFF.

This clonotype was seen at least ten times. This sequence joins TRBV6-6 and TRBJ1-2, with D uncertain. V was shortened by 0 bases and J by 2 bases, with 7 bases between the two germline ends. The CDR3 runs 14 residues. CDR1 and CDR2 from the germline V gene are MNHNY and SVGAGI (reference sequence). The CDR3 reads CASSYSAGNYGYTF. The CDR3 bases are TGTGCCAGCAGTTACTCTGCAGGAAACTATGGCTACACCTTC.

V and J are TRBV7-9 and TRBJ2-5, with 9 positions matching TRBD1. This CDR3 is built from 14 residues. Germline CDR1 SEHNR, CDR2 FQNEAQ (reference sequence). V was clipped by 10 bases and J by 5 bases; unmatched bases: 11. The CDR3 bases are TGTGCCATTCCGGGACAGGGAATCCTGGAGACCCAGTACTTC. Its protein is CAIPGQGILETQYF. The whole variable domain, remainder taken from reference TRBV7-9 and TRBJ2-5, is DTGVSQNPRHKITKRGQNVTFRCDPISEHNRLYWYRQTLGQGPEFLTYFQNEAQLEKSRLLSDRFSAERPKGSFSTLEIQRTEQGDSAMYLCAIPGQGILETQYFGPGTRLLVL.

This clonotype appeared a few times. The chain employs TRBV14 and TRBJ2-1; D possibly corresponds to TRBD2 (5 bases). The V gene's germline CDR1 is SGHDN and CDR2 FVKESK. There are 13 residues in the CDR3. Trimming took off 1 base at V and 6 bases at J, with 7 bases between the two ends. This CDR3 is CASSQVRGNEQFF. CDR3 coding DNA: TGTGCCAGCAGCCAAGTTCGGGGCAATGAGCAGTTCTTC.

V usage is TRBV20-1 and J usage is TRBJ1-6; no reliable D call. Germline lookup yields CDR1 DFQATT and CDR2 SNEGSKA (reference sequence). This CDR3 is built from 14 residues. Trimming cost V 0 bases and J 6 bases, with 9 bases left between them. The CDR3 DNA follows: TGCAGTGCTAGAGATGGGCACGGTAATTCACCCCTCCACTTT. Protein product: CSARDGHGNSPLHF.

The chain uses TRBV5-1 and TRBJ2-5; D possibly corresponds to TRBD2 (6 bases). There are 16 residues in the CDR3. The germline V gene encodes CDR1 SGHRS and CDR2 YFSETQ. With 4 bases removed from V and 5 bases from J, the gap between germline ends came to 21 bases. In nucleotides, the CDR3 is TGCGCCAGCAGCCCATCCATCCGAAGCGGAGGGGAGACCCAGTACTTC. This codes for CASSPSIRSGGETQYF.

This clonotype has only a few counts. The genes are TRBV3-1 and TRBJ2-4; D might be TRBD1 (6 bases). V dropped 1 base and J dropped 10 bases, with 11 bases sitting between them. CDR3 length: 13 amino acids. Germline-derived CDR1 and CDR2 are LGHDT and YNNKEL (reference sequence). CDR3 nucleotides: TGTGCCAGCAGCCAAGGGACAGATATAATTCAGTACTTC. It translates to CASSQGTDIIQYF.

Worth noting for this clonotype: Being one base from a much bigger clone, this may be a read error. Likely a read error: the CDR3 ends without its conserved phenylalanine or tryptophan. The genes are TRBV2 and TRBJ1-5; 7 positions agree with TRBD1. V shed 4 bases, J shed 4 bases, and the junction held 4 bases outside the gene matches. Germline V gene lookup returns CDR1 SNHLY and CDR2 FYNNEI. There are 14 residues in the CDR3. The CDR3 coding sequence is TGTGCCAGCAGTGCCCGGGACAGAAATCAGCCCCAGCATCTT. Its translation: CASSARDRNQPQHL.

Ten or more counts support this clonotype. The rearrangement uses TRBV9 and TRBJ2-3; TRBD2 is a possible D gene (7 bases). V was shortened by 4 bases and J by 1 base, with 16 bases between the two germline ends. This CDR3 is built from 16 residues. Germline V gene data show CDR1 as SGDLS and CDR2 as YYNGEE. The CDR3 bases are TGTGCCAGCAGCCCCCGTGGCGGGGGCCGCACAGATACGCAGTATTTT. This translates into CASSPRGGGRTDTQYF.

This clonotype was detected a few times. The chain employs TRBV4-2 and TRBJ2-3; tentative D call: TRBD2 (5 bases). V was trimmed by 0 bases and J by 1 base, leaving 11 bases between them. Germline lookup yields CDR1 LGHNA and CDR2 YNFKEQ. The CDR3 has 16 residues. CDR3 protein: CASSQDQDFRTDTQYF. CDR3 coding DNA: TGTGCCAGCAGCCAAGATCAGGACTTCCGCACAGATACGCAGTATTTT.

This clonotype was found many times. The CDR3 protein is CASRPVKKQLGNTIYF. DNA for the CDR3: TGTGCCAGCCGACCCGTTAAGAAACAGCTCGGAAACACCATATATTTT. The chain has TRBV2 and TRBJ1-3, with unresolved D. CDR1 is SNHLY and CDR2 is FYNNEI in the germline V gene. V was pared by 8 bases and J by 4 bases, with 21 bases between. The length of the CDR3 is 16 residues. Using reference TRBV2 and TRBJ1-3 for the parts outside the CDR3, the full variable domain is EPEVTQTPSHQVTQMGQEVILRCVPISNHLYFYWYRQILGQKVEFLVSFYNNEISEKSEIFDDQFSVERPDGSNFTLKIRSTKLEDSAMYFCASRPVKKQLGNTIYFGEGSWLTVV.

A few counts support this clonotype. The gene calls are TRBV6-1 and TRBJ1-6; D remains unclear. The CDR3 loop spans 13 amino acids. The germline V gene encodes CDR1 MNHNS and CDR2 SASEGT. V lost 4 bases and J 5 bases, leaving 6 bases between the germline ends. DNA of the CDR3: TGTGCCAGCAGTGCGGGCCATAATTCACCCCTCCACTTT. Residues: CASSAGHNSPLHF.

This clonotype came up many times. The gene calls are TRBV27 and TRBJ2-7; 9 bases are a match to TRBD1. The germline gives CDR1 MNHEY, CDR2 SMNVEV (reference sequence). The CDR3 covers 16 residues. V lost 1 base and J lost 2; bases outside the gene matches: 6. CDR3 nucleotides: TGTGCCAGCAGTTTATTGAACAGGGGGCCTACCTACGAGCAGTACTTC. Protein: CASSLLNRGPTYEQYF.

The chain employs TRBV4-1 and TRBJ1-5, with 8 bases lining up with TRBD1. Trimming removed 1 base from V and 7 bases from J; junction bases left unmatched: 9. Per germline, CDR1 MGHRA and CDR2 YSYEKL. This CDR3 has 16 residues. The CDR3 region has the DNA TGCGCCAGCAGCCAAGGGTGGACAGGGCCAGGCCAGCCCCAGCATTTT. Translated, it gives CASSQGWTGPGQPQHF.

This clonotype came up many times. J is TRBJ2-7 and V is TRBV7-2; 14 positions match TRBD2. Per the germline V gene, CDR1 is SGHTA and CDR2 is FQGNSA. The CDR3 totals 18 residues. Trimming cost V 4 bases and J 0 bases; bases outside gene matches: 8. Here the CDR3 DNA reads TGTGCCAGCAGCTCCGGACTAGCGGGGGGCATGAGCTCCTACGAGCAGTACTTC. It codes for CASSSGLAGGMSSYEQYF.

CDR3 nucleotide sequence: TGTGCCAGCAGTATCCATGGACAGGGCGTCGTTCAGCCCCAGCATTTT. It specifies CASSIHGQGVVQPQHF. This rearrangement joins TRBV12-3 or TRBV12-4 to TRBJ1-5; 8 bases line up with TRBD1. Trimming took 5 bases from V and 6 from J; bases not matched to a gene: 12. The CDR3 covers 16 residues.

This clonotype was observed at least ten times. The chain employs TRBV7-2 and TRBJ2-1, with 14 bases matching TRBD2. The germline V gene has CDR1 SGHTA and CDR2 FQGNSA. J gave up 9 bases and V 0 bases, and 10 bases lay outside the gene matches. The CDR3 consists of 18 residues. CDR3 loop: CASSLAWTSGGPGGEQFF. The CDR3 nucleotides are TGTGCCAGCAGCTTAGCCTGGACTAGCGGGGGGCCTGGGGGTGAGCAGTTCTTC.

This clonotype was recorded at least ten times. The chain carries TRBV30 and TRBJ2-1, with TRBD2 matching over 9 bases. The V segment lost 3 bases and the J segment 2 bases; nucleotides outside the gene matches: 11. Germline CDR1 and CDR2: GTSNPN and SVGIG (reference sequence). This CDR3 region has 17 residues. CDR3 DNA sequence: TGTGCCTGGAGCATTCTTAGCGGGGGCTCCACCTACAATGAGCAGTTCTTC. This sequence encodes CAWSILSGGSTYNEQFF.

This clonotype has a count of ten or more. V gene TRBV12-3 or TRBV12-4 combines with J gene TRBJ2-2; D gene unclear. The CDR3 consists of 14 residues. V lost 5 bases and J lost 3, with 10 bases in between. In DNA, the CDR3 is TGTGCCAGCAGTCCCTCCGAGGACACCGGGGAGCTGTTTTTT. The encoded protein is CASSPSEDTGELFF.

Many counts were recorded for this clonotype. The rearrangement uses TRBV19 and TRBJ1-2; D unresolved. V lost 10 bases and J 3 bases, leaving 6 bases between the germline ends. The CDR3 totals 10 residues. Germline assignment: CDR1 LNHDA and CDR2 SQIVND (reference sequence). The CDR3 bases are TGTGCCACCGACCACTATGGCTACACCTTC. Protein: CATDHYGYTF.